This is a list of T cell receptor beta chains from one sample in a study of molecular identifiers for immune sequencing clone quantification. A single record per CDR3 protein comes from TCRdb applying MiXCR to the PCR reads. The table shows fewer than 350,000 distinct CDR3 sequences, with around 21% occurring only once. Input material: naive CD8+ T cells from blood, with Jurkat cell RNA spiked in. Receptors were obtained from a human donor in good health. Some libraries in this study had Jurkat cell RNA spiked in. Both conserved end residues are part of each CDR3. D genes are given only for firm matches. Clone size is shown for a subset of rows, as once, few, many or a class of expanded clone.

v_call,clone_size,j_call,d_call,cdr3_nt,cdr3_aa
TRBV7-9,many,TRBJ2-7,-,TGTGCCAGCTCTCAGAAGTACTCCTACGAGCAGTACTTC,CASSQKYSYEQYF
TRBV12-3/TRBV12-4,many,TRBJ2-7,-,TGTGCCAGCAGTTTAAGGGACGAGCAGTACTTC,CASSLRDEQYF
TRBV4-1,-,TRBJ2-1,-,TGCGCCAGCAGCCAACGGAGCTCCTACAATGAGCAGTTCTTC,CASSQRSSYNEQFF
TRBV4-1,many,TRBJ1-1,-,TGCGCCAGCAGCCAAGAAGGGGTGAGGACTGAAGCTTTCTTT,CASSQEGVRTEAFF
TRBV19,many,TRBJ2-1,-,TGTGCCAGTACCTACAGTGGGTCCCATGCTGAGCAGTTCTTC,CASTYSGSHAEQFF
TRBV28,many,TRBJ2-1,TRBD2,TGTGCCAGCAGTTTGTTCGGGACTAGCGGGAAGAATGAGCAGTTCTTC,CASSLFGTSGKNEQFF
TRBV5-1,many,TRBJ2-7,-,TGCGCCAGCAGCCCGGGACTGACGAACTACGAGCAGTACTTC,CASSPGLTNYEQYF
TRBV19,many,TRBJ1-5,-,TGTGCCAGTAGTTTCGGGACGCGAAACCAGCCCCAGCATTTT,CASSFGTRNQPQHF
TRBV19,many,TRBJ2-1,-,TGTGCCAGTAGCCTGGGGCCCGGCCGTGAGCAGTTCTTC,CASSLGPGREQFF
TRBV20-1,many,TRBJ2-4,-,TGCAGTGCTAGAGACTATACGGCGAACATTCAGTACTTC,CSARDYTANIQYF
TRBV27,few,TRBJ1-2,TRBD1,TGTGCCAGCAGTTTGGGACAGGGAGGGCTGGGCACCTTC,CASSLGQGGLGTF
TRBV7-8,many,TRBJ2-2,TRBD2,TGTGCCAGCAGCTTAGGCCTAGCGGGGGGGCTGTCCGGGGAGCTGTTTTTT,CASSLGLAGGLSGELFF
TRBV12-3/TRBV12-4,-,TRBJ2-3,TRBD1,TGTGCCAGCCAAGAACCGGGACAGGGGGTAGATACGCAGTATTTT,CASQEPGQGVDTQYF
TRBV14,many,TRBJ2-7,-,TGTGCCAGCAGCCAAGAAGTACGGTTGGATCTGTACTTC,CASSQEVRLDLYF
TRBV6-2/TRBV6-3,-,TRBJ2-7,-,TGTGCCAGCAGTTACGACGTCCCGCCCAGGGCACTTAGCGAGCAGTACTTC,CASSYDVPPRALSEQYF
TRBV25-1,many,TRBJ2-5,TRBD1,TGTGCCAGCAGTGCGACAGGGGGCAGAGAGACCCAGTACTTC,CASSATGGRETQYF
TRBV6-5,many,TRBJ2-3,-,TGTGCCAGCAGTTACCCGACAGGAGGGGGCACAGATACGCAGTATTTT,CASSYPTGGGTDTQYF
TRBV12-3/TRBV12-4,many,TRBJ2-3,TRBD2,TGTGCCAGCAGGGGGGACTACAGCACAGATACGCAGTATTTT,CASRGDYSTDTQYF
TRBV4-1,-,TRBJ1-1,-,TGCGTCAGCAGCCCGCAAGTGAACACTGAAGCTTTCTTT,CVSSPQVNTEAFF
TRBV19,many,TRBJ2-3,TRBD1,TGTGCCAGTAGTATGTGGGACAGGGAGTATGATACGCAGTATTTT,CASSMWDREYDTQYF
TRBV6-4,many,TRBJ2-3,TRBD2,TGTGCCAGCAGTCCTATTTCGACTAGCGGGGGTAACATGGTAAATACGCAGTATTTT,CASSPISTSGGNMVNTQYF
TRBV4-1,-,TRBJ1-3,-,TGCGCCAGCAGCCAAGGAGCAGGGACTGGAAACACCATGTATTTT,CASSQGAGTGNTMYF
TRBV6-2/TRBV6-3,few,TRBJ2-7,TRBD2,TGTGCCAGCACCATGGCGGCTAGCGGCTACGAGCAGTACTTC,CASTMAASGYEQYF
TRBV27,many,TRBJ2-5,-,TGTGCCAGCAGTTTATATGGGGGGCAAGAGACCCAGTACTTC,CASSLYGGQETQYF
TRBV7-6,many,TRBJ2-3,-,TGTGCCAGCAGCTTAAGGAGGGGGGCAGATACGCAGTATTTT,CASSLRRGADTQYF
TRBV5-1,many,TRBJ2-3,-,TGCGCCAGCAGCTTGGAAACGGGAATCGATACGCAGTATTTT,CASSLETGIDTQYF
TRBV29-1,-,TRBJ2-1,-,TGCAGCGCCATGGGAACAGGGTTGAGTGAGCAGTTCTTC,CSAMGTGLSEQFF
TRBV30,many,TRBJ1-1,-,TGTGCCTGGACGGGGGGGACTTTTGGGACTGAAGCTTTCTTT,CAWTGGTFGTEAFF
TRBV6-2/TRBV6-3,few,TRBJ2-3,TRBD2,TGTGCCAGCAGTTACGGTCCACAAGCGGGAGTATATACGCAGTATTTT,CASSYGPQAGVYTQYF
TRBV10-3,many,TRBJ2-1,TRBD2,TGTGCCATCAGTGAGGGACTAGCTTACAATGAGCAGTTCTTC,CAISEGLAYNEQFF
TRBV12-3/TRBV12-4,-,TRBJ2-2,-,TGTGCCAGCAGTTTCCCTTACGGGGTGAACACCGGGGAGCTGTTTTTT,CASSFPYGVNTGELFF
TRBV20-1,few,TRBJ1-5,-,TGCAGTGCTCTGACAGTAAATCAGCCCCAGCATTTT,CSALTVNQPQHF